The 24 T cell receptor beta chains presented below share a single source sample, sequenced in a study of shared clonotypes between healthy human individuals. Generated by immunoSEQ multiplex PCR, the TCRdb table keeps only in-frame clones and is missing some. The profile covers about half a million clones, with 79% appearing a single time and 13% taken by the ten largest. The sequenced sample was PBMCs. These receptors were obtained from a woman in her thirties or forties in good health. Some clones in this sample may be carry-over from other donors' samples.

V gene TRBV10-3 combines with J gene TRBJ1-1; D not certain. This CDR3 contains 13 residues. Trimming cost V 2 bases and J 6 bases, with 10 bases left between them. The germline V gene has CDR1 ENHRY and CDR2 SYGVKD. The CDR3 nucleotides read TGTGCCATCAGTGAGCTCGTTAGCTCTGAAGCTTTCTTT. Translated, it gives CAISELVSSEAFF.

CDR3 protein: CASSPPTGTQPQETQYF. The CDR3 DNA reads as TGTGCCAGCTCACCACCGACGGGGACCCAACCACAAGAGACCCAGTACTTC. The gene calls are TRBV18 and TRBJ2-5, with D perhaps given as TRBD1 or TRBD2 (5 bases each). CDR1 KGHSH and CDR2 LQKENI come from the germline V gene. The CDR3 has 17 amino acids. V shed 0 bases and J shed 2 bases, with 16 bases lying between them.

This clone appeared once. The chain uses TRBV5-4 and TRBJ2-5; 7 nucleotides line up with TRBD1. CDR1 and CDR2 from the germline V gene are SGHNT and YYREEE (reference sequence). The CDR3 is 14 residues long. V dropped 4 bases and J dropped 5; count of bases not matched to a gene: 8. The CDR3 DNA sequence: TGTGCCAGCAGCATACAGGGGCCTGTGGAGACCCAGTACTTC. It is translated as CASSIQGPVETQYF.

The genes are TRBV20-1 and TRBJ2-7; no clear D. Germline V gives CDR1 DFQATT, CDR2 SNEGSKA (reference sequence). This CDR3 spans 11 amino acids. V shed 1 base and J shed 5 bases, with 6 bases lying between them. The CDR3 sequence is CSARAAHEQYF. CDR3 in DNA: TGCAGTGCTAGAGCCGCTCACGAGCAGTACTTC.

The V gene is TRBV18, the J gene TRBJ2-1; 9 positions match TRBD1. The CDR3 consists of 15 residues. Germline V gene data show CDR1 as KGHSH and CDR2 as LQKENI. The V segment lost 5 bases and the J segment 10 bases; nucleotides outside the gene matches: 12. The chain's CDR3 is CASSRDRARSWEQFF. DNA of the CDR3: TGTGCCAGCTCAAGGGACAGGGCTCGATCATGGGAGCAGTTCTTC.

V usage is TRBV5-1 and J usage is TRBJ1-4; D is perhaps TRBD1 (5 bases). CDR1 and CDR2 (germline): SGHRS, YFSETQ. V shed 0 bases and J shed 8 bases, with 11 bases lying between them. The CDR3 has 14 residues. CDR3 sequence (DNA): TGCGCCAGCAGCTTGGGACAGTTGGGGGAAAAACTGTTTTTT. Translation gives CASSLGQLGEKLFF.

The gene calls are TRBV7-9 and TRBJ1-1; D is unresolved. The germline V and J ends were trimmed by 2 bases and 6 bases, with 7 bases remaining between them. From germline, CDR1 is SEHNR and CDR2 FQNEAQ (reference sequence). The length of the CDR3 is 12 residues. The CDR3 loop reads CASSLLESEAFF. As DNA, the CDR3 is TGTGCCAGCAGCTTACTTGAGTCTGAAGCTTTCTTT.

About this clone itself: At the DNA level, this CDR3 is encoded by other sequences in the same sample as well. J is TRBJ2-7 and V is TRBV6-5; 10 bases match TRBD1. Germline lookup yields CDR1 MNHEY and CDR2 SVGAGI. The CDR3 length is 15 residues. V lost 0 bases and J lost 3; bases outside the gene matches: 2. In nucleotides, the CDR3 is TGTGCCAGCAGTTACTCCTGGACAGGGGGCTACGAGCAGTACTTC. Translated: CASSYSWTGGYEQYF.

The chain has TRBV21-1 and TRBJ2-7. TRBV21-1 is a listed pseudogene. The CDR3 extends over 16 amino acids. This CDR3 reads CASSRRKKTSAYEQYF. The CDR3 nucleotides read TGTGCCAGCAGCAGGCGGAAAAAGACAAGCGCCTACGAGCAGTACTTC.

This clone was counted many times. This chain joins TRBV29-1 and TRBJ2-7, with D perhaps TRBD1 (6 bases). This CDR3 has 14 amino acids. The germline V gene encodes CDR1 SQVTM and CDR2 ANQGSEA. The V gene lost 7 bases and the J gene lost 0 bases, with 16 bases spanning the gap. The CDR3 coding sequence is TGCAGCGCACGGGACAACCTCCACTCCTACGAGCAGTACTTC. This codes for CSARDNLHSYEQYF.

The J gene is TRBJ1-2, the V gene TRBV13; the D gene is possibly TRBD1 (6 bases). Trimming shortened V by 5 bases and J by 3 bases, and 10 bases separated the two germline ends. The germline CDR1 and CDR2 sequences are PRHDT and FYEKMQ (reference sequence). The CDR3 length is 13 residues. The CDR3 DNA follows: TGTGCCAGCAGCGAGGACAGATACTATGGCTACACCTTC. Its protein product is CASSEDRYYGYTF.

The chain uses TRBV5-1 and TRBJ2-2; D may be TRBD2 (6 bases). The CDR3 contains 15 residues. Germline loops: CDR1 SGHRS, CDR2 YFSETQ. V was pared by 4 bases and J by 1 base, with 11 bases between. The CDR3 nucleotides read TGCGCCAGCAGCATCGGGACTCTGAACACCGGGGAGCTGTTTTTT. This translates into CASSIGTLNTGELFF.

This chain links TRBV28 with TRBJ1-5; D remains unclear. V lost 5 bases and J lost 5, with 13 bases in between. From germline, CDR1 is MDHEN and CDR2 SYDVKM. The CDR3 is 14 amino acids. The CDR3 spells CASSPGGFHQPQHF. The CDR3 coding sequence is TGTGCCAGCAGTCCAGGAGGGTTTCATCAGCCCCAGCATTTT.

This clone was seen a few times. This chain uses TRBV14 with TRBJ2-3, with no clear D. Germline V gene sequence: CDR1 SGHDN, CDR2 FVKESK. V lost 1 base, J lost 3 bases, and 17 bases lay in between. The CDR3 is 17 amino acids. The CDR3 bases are TGTGCCAGCAGCCAAGGAAGGCAAGGGATTAGTACAGATACGCAGTATTTT. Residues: CASSQGRQGISTDTQYF.

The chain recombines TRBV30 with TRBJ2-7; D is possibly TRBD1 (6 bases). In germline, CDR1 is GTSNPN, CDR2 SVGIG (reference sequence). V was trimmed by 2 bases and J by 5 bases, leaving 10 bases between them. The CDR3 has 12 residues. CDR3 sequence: CAWSSGVHEQYF. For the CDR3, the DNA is TGTGCCTGGAGTTCAGGGGTCCACGAGCAGTACTTC.

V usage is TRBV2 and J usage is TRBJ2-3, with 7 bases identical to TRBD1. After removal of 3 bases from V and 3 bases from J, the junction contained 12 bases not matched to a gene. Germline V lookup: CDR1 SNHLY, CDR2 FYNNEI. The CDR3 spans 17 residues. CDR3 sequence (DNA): TGTGCCAGCAGTGAGGTTTCCATAGGCAGGGGGACAGATACGCAGTATTTT. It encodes CASSEVSIGRGTDTQYF.

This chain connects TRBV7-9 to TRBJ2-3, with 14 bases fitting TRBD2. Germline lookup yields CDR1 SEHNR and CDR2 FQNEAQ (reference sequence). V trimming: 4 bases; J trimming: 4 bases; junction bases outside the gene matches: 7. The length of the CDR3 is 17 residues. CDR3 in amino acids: CASSSGTSGSPADTQYF. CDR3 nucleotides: TGTGCCAGCAGCTCGGGGACTAGCGGGAGTCCGGCAGATACGCAGTATTTT.

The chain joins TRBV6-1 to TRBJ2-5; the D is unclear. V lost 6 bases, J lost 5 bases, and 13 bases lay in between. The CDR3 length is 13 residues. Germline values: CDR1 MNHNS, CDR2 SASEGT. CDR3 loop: CASSPAPSETQYF. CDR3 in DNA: TGTGCCAGCAGCCCCGCCCCGTCTGAGACCCAGTACTTC.

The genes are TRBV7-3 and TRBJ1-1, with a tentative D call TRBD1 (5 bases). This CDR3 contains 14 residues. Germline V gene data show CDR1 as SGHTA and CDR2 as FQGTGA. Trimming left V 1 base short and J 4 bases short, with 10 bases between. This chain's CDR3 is CASSLNGGGTEAFF. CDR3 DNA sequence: TGTGCCAGCAGCTTAAACGGTGGGGGCACTGAAGCTTTCTTT.

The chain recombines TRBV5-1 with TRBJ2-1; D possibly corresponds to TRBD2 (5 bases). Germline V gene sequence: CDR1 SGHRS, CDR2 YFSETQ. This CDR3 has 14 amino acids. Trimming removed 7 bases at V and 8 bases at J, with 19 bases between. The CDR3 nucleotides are TGCGCCAGCCACCTAGCCAAGTCAACAGATGAGCAGTTCTTC. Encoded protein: CASHLAKSTDEQFF.

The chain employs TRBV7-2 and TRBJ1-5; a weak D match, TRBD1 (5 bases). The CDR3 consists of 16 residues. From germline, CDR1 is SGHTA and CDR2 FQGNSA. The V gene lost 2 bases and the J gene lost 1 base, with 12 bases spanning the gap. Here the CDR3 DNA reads TGTGCCAGCAGCTTAATATCAGGGTTAAGCAATCAGCCCCAGCATTTT. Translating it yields CASSLISGLSNQPQHF. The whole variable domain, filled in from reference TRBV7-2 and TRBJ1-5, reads GAGVSQSPSNKVTEKGKDVELRCDPISGHTALYWYRQSLGQGLEFLIYFQGNSAPDKSGLPSDRFSAERTGGSVSTLTIQRTQQEDSAVYLCASSLISGLSNQPQHFGDGTRLSIL.

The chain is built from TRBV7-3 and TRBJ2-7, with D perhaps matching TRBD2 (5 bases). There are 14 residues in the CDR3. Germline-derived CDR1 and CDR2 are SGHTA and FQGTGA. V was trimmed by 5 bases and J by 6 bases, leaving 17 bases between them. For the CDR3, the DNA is TGTGCCAGCAGCGCTCAACCCTACAGCGGCGAGCAGTACTTC. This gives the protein CASSAQPYSGEQYF.

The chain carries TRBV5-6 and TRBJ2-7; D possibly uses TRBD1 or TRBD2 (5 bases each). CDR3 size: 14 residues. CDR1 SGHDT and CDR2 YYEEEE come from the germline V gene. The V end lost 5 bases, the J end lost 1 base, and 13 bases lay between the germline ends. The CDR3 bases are TGTGCCAGCAGGGCCGGGACCGATTCCTACGAGCAGTACTTC. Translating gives CASRAGTDSYEQYF.

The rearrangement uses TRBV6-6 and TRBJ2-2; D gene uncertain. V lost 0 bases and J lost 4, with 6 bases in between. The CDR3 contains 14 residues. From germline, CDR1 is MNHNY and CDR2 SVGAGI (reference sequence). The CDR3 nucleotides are TGTGCCAGCAGTTACTCGGGTAGCACCGGGGAGCTGTTTTTT. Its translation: CASSYSGSTGELFF.